This T cell receptor (beta chain) was captured by sequencing in a study of T cell responses to AZD1222 COVID-19 vaccine. Measured with immunoSEQ multiplex PCR; TCRdb has only the in-frame clones, and not every one. This sample yields about 120,000 clones, of which around 90% are seen a single time; approximately 2.6% belongs to the top ten. Of note for this clone: Its antigen is unknown.

The V gene lost 5 bases and the J gene lost 4 bases, with 17 bases spanning the gap. CDR1 is MNHEY and CDR2 is SVGAGI in the germline V gene. This CDR3 is 15 amino acids long. Study outcomes and limitations: Across spike, vaccine-associated CD4 TCRs were found, dominant at 160-218 and 743-854. A rise in Spike-specific TCR breadth and depth followed two AZD1222 doses. Of spike-specific TCRs, nearly half reportedly target regions left unmutated in variants. Most donors were white British and more were female, and clonal diversity was possibly underestimated.

Sequenced here: peripheral blood, sampled 28 days after the second AZD1222 dose. V is TRBV6-5 and J is TRBJ1-2; D is uncertain. The sequence was collected from an adult who received the AZD1222 COVID-19 vaccine. The CDR3 DNA follows: TGTGCCAGCAGTCGACGAGATAGGGTATCCTATGGCTACACCTTC. This gives the protein CASSRRDRVSYGYTF.